One and the same sample provided the 32 T cell receptor beta chains below, sequenced in a study of blood T cells in healthy people across ages. A sample-barcoded 5' primer and a J-beta primer mix were used in a second PCR of roughly 7 to 11 cycles. TCRdb analysed the 5' RACE reads with MiXCR anew, one entry per CDR3 protein. The repertoire includes approximately 800,000 distinct CDR3 sequences, just under 25% of them detected once, and under 4% sits in the top ten. These records were also assigned to another study, of T cells of mothers and their children.

Sequenced sample: blood. The receptors were gathered from a boy between 5 and 17 years old in good health.

CDR3 protein: CATSDAKIRPGDTQYF. The CDR3 nucleotides read TGTGCCACCAGTGATGCAAAAATCCGACCCGGAGATACGCAGTATTTT. The chain recombines TRBV24-1 with TRBJ2-3; D is undetermined. The germline V and J ends were trimmed by 3 bases and 5 bases, with 17 bases remaining between them. The CDR3 is 16 residues long. Germline V gene sequence: CDR1 KGHDR, CDR2 SFDVKD.

This clonotype was seen a few times. The chain links TRBV3-1 to TRBJ1-4, with D unresolved. The V gene lost 0 bases and the J gene lost 3 bases, with 11 bases spanning the gap. The germline V gene encodes CDR1 LGHDT and CDR2 YNNKEL (reference sequence). The CDR3 sequence is 16 residues long. The CDR3 DNA reads TGTGCCAGCAGCCAAGAGTGGCCAGATCCTAATGAAAAACTGTTTTTT. The encoded protein is CASSQEWPDPNEKLFF.

The chain couples TRBV2 to TRBJ1-3; D uncertain. V was clipped by 8 bases and J by 5 bases, with 7 bases between them. CDR3 length equals 11 residues. CDR1 is SNHLY and CDR2 is FYNNEI in the germline V gene. CDR3: CASSPRNTIYF. The CDR3 DNA sequence: TGTGCCAGCTCGCCCAGAAACACCATATATTTT. Using reference TRBV2 and TRBJ1-3 for the parts outside the CDR3, the full variable domain is EPEVTQTPSHQVTQMGQEVILRCVPISNHLYFYWYRQILGQKVEFLVSFYNNEISEKSEIFDDQFSVERPDGSNFTLKIRSTKLEDSAMYFCASSPRNTIYFGEGSWLTVV.

The chain joins TRBV25-1 to TRBJ2-5; 11 nucleotides align to TRBD2. CDR3 length: 15 residues. Germline CDR1 MGHDK, CDR2 SYGVNS. The ends lost 5 bases at V and 5 bases at J; junction bases unmatched: 7. CDR3 protein: CASSQGTSGSETQYF. CDR3 DNA: TGTGCCAGCAGTCAAGGTACTAGCGGGAGCGAGACCCAGTACTTC.

The sample holds many counts of this clonotype. The gene calls are TRBV28 and TRBJ2-7; possibly TRBD1 for D (6 bases). V was trimmed by 2 bases and J by 0 bases, leaving 11 bases between them. This CDR3 contains 15 residues. Germline CDR1 and CDR2: MDHEN and SYDVKM. CDR3 loop: CASSLVAGASYEQYF. The CDR3 DNA is TGTGCCAGCAGTTTAGTGGCAGGGGCCTCCTACGAGCAGTACTTC.

The chain has TRBV7-2 and TRBJ2-7, with D tentatively TRBD2 (6 bases). CDR3 length: 15 residues. Germline V gene data show CDR1 as SGHTA and CDR2 as FQGNSA. The V end lost 1 base, the J end lost 6 bases, and 16 bases lay between the germline ends. As DNA, the CDR3 is TGTGCCAGCAGCTTAGGTGTAGGGGAGGTAGGCGAGCAGTACTTC. This encodes CASSLGVGEVGEQYF.

This sequence joins TRBV20-1 and TRBJ2-3, with a weak D call TRBD1 (5 bases). CDR1 and CDR2 from the germline V gene are DFQATT and SNEGSKA (reference sequence). V was clipped by 5 bases and J by 5 bases, with 8 bases between them. The CDR3 has 11 residues. The CDR3 protein is CSAGALDTQYF. The CDR3 nucleotides are TGCAGTGCTGGGGCGTTAGATACGCAGTATTTT.

This clonotype was seen only a few times. This rearrangement joins TRBV20-1 to TRBJ2-5; tentatively, D is TRBD1 (6 bases). V was cut by 3 bases and J by 5 bases, with 13 bases left in between. CDR1 is DFQATT and CDR2 is SNEGSKA in the germline V gene (reference sequence). The CDR3 consists of 13 residues. This CDR3 is CSARVTGLETQYF. CDR3 nucleotide sequence: TGCAGTGCTAGGGTTACAGGGTTGGAGACCCAGTACTTC.

The chain uses TRBV6-4 and TRBJ1-1; D remains ambiguous. This CDR3 is 13 amino acids long. Germline-derived CDR1 and CDR2 are MRHNA and SNTAGT. The germline V and J ends were trimmed by 2 bases and 5 bases, with 9 bases remaining between them. CDR3 sequence: CASSDRDGTEAFF. CDR3 bases: TGTGCCAGCAGTGACAGGGATGGGACTGAAGCTTTCTTT.

The J gene is TRBJ2-2, the V gene TRBV7-2, with TRBD1 as a possible D gene (5 bases). The ends were cut back, 0 bases at V and 6 bases at J, with 8 bases in the middle. Germline V gene lookup returns CDR1 SGHTA and CDR2 FQGNSA. The CDR3 covers 14 residues. The CDR3 nucleotides read TGTGCCAGCAGCTTAGCTTCAGGGCCCGGGGAGCTGTTTTTT. This gives the protein CASSLASGPGELFF.

This clonotype occurred a few times. This chain uses TRBV28 with TRBJ2-5; 7 bases align to TRBD2. The CDR3 contains 15 residues. J lost 5 bases, V lost 3 bases, and 9 bases had no gene match. Germline values: CDR1 MDHEN, CDR2 SYDVKM. The CDR3 spells CASSFRAGEVETQYF. DNA of the CDR3: TGTGCCAGCAGTTTCAGGGCGGGAGAGGTTGAGACCCAGTACTTC.

This clonotype has only a few counts. Its ends do not fully match the called genes, so a read error is possible. The V call is TRBV12-3 or TRBV12-4, the J call TRBJ2-5; D may correspond to TRBD1 or TRBD2 (5 bases each). Gene TRBJ2-1 matches the end of the DNA better, so the J call may be wrong. The CDR3 contains 13 residues. CDR3 amino acids: CASTLTSGPEQFF. The DNA of the CDR3 is TGTGCCAGCACTTTAACGTCGGGGCCTGAGCAGTTCTTC.

The chain combines TRBV24-1 with TRBJ2-6; a weak D match, TRBD2 (5 bases). Trimming cost V 6 bases and J 4 bases, with 12 bases left between them. Germline V gene data show CDR1 as KGHDR and CDR2 as SFDVKD. The CDR3 loop spans 15 amino acids. The CDR3 sequence: CATSFNGEGANVLTF. CDR3 nucleotide sequence: TGTGCCACCAGTTTTAACGGGGAAGGGGCCAACGTCCTGACTTTC.

The chain recombines TRBV28 with TRBJ2-1; 10 bases match TRBD2. Trimming removed 7 bases from V and 4 bases from J; junction bases left unmatched: 10. Germline-derived CDR1 and CDR2 are MDHEN and SYDVKM. The CDR3 contains 16 residues. The CDR3 loop is CASNLAAGGTYNEQFF. The CDR3 nucleotides are TGTGCCAGCAACTTAGCAGCGGGAGGGACGTACAATGAGCAGTTCTTC.

This clonotype was observed a few times. The V and J genes are TRBV24-1 and TRBJ2-5; D is perhaps TRBD1 (6 bases). V was shortened by 1 base and J by 2 bases, with 10 bases between the two germline ends. The CDR3 loop spans 15 amino acids. Germline CDR1 KGHDR, CDR2 SFDVKD. Here the CDR3 reads CATSDFSQGQETQYF. The CDR3 coding sequence is TGTGCCACCAGTGATTTCTCTCAGGGGCAAGAGACCCAGTACTTC.

The V gene is TRBV29-1, the J gene TRBJ1-1; possibly TRBD1 for D (6 bases). This CDR3 is built from 13 residues. Germline assignment: CDR1 SQVTM and CDR2 ANQGSEA. V lost 4 bases and J lost 0, with 9 bases in between. The CDR3, as DNA: TGCAGCGTTGGGACAGTTATGAACACTGAAGCTTTCTTT. Its translation: CSVGTVMNTEAFF.

V usage is TRBV27 and J usage is TRBJ2-5; tentatively, D is TRBD1 (7 bases). The DNA end favors TRBJ2-7, so the J call may be wrong. This CDR3 has 14 amino acids. Germline CDR1 MNHEY, CDR2 SMNVEV (reference sequence). CDR3 bases: TGTGCCAGCAGTCTGGACAGGAGGGCCTCCGAGCAGTACTTC. Its protein is CASSLDRRASEQYF.

This chain links TRBV20-1 with TRBJ2-1, with 7 bases identical to TRBD2. The germline V gene has CDR1 DFQATT and CDR2 SNEGSKA (reference sequence). This CDR3 has 12 residues. The CDR3 protein is CREAGSYNEQFF. The CDR3 nucleotides are TGCAGGGAAGCGGGGTCCTACAATGAGCAGTTCTTC.

There are a few counts of this clonotype. The rearrangement uses TRBV5-1 and TRBJ2-7, with TRBD1 identical over 8 bases. Trimming removed 0 bases from V and 1 base from J; junction bases left unmatched: 6. Germline values: CDR1 SGHRS, CDR2 YFSETQ. The CDR3 has 16 residues. The CDR3 loop reads CASSLVRDRGSYEQYF. CDR3 coding DNA: TGCGCCAGCAGCTTGGTCCGAGACAGGGGATCCTACGAGCAGTACTTC.

V is TRBV20-1 and J is TRBJ2-3; 10 nucleotides line up with TRBD1. Germline V CDR1 and CDR2: DFQATT, SNEGSKA (reference sequence). V shed 0 bases, J shed 3 bases, and the junction held 3 bases outside the gene matches. The CDR3 has 15 amino acids. CDR3 coding DNA: TGCAGTGCTAGAGACGTGGGACAGGGGACAGATACGCAGTATTTT. Its translation: CSARDVGQGTDTQYF.

This sequence joins TRBV5-4 and TRBJ2-5; possible D gene TRBD1, 5 bases. The germline V gene encodes CDR1 SGHNT and CDR2 YYREEE (reference sequence). The CDR3 extends over 15 amino acids. V lost 0 bases, J lost 1 base, and 10 bases lay in between. The CDR3 loop is CASSLGHDSQETQYF. The CDR3 nucleotides read TGTGCCAGCAGCTTGGGCCACGACAGCCAAGAGACCCAGTACTTC.

This clonotype has just one count. This sequence joins TRBV5-6 and TRBJ2-3; no reliable D call. With 6 bases removed from V and 4 bases from J, the gap between germline ends came to 18 bases. The CDR3 is made up of 15 amino acids. Per the germline V gene, CDR1 is SGHDT and CDR2 is YYEEEE. For the CDR3, the DNA is TGTGCCAGCACCTTCGGTTGGGTCGCGCCAGATACGCAGTATTTT. Protein sequence: CASTFGWVAPDTQYF.

On this clonotype: Sequence at one end of the junction differs from germline and may be a read error. The rearrangement joins TRBV12-3 or TRBV12-4 to TRBJ2-7, with 12 bases identical to TRBD2. This CDR3 spans 14 amino acids. CDR3 protein: CACSLAGGPYEQYF. DNA of the CDR3: TGTGCCTGCAGTCTAGCGGGAGGGCCCTACGAGCAGTACTTC.

This clonotype has only a few counts. This chain links TRBV2 with TRBJ2-3, with a possible D match to TRBD2 (7 bases). Germline CDR1 reads SNHLY; CDR2 reads FYNNEI. The V end was cut by 4 bases, the J end by 15 bases, with 14 bases between. The CDR3 covers 11 residues. In nucleotides, the CDR3 is TGTGCCAGCAGTGGGGGGGGCCTGAGCTATTTT. Protein product: CASSGGGLSYF.

CDR3 protein: CSAWDTGELFF. DNA for the CDR3: TGCAGTGCCTGGGACACCGGGGAGCTGTTTTTT. This chain links TRBV20-1 with TRBJ2-2, with D unresolved. Trimming removed 6 bases from V and 3 bases from J, with 5 bases in between. Germline lookup yields CDR1 DFQATT and CDR2 SNEGSKA (reference sequence). The CDR3 is made up of 11 amino acids.

This clonotype was counted between two and nine times. CDR3 DNA: TGTGCCAGCACCTCATGGGGCAGGGGGGACACCGGGGAGCTGTTTTTT. As protein: CASTSWGRGDTGELFF. The rearrangement uses TRBV27 and TRBJ2-2; D is perhaps TRBD1 (7 bases). Germline V CDR1 and CDR2: MNHEY, SMNVEV (reference sequence). The CDR3 extends over 16 amino acids. V was shortened by 7 bases and J by 3 bases, with 18 bases between the two germline ends.

The chain is built from TRBV7-9 and TRBJ1-5; the D gene is possibly TRBD1 (5 bases). The CDR3 contains 16 residues. The germline V gene encodes CDR1 SEHNR and CDR2 FQNEAQ (reference sequence). V was trimmed by 1 base and J by 3 bases, leaving 13 bases between them. CDR3 DNA sequence: TGTGCCAGCAGCTTAGTCCGGGACGGCCTCAATCAGCCCCAGCATTTT. Protein: CASSLVRDGLNQPQHF.

CDR3 amino acids: CASSDGTGGYGYTF. The CDR3 bases are TGTGCCAGCAGTGACGGGACAGGGGGATATGGCTACACCTTC. The chain recombines TRBV6-4 with TRBJ1-2, with TRBD1 matching over 11 bases. The CDR3 extends over 14 amino acids. CDR1 MRHNA and CDR2 SNTAGT come from the germline V gene. The V and J ends lost 2 bases and 5 bases, in that order; junction bases with no gene match: 1.

This clonotype was recorded a few times. V gene TRBV7-8 combines with J gene TRBJ1-4; D perhaps matches TRBD1 (5 bases). V shed 5 bases and J shed 1 base, with 11 bases lying between them. Germline assignment: CDR1 SGHVS and CDR2 FQNEAQ. The CDR3 length is 15 residues. CDR3 residues: CASSIIGGTNEKLFF. The CDR3 DNA reads as TGTGCCAGCAGCATAATCGGGGGAACTAATGAAAAACTGTTTTTT.

The chain couples TRBV11-2 to TRBJ2-3, with TRBD2 identical over 10 bases. V shed 4 bases, J shed 5 bases, and the junction held 12 bases outside the gene matches. The germline V gene has CDR1 SGHAT and CDR2 FQNNGV. The CDR3 covers 17 residues. The CDR3 region is CASSYAASGSMVDTQYF. In nucleotides, the CDR3 is TGTGCCAGCAGCTACGCCGCTAGCGGGAGTATGGTAGATACGCAGTATTTT.

This clonotype has a handful of counts. V and J are TRBV4-2 and TRBJ2-1, with D perhaps TRBD1 (6 bases). The CDR3 loop spans 13 amino acids. CDR1 is LGHNA, CDR2 YNFKEQ, per germline. V dropped 5 bases and J dropped 8 bases, with 13 bases sitting between them. CDR3 loop: CASSYPRGDEQFF. The CDR3 nucleotides are TGTGCCAGCAGCTACCCCAGGGGCGATGAGCAGTTCTTC.

The chain combines TRBV29-1 with TRBJ2-2, with D possibly being TRBD1 (5 bases). From germline, CDR1 is SQVTM and CDR2 ANQGSEA. This CDR3 has 12 amino acids. Trimming pared 4 bases from V and 5 bases from J, leaving 8 bases between. CDR3 protein: CSVVKGTGELFF. CDR3 in DNA: TGCAGCGTTGTAAAGGGGACCGGGGAGCTGTTTTTT.